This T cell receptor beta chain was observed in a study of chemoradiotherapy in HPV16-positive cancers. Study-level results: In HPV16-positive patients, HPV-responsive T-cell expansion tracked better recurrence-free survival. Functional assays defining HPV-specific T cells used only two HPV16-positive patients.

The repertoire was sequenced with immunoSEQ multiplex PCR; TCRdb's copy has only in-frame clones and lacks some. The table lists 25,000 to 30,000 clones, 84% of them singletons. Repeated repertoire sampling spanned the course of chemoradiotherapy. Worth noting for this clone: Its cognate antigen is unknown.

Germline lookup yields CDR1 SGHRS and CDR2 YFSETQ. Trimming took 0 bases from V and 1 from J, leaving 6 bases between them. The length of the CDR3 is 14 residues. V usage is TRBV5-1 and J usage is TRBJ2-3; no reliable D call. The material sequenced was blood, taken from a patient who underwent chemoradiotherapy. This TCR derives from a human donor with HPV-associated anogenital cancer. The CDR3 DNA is TGCGCCAGCAGCTTGGAACCGGGCACAGATACGCAGTATTTT. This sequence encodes CASSLEPGTDTQYF. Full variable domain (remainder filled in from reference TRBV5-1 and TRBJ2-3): KAGVTQTPRYLIKTRGQQVTLSCSPISGHRSVSWYQQTPGQGLQFLFEYFSETQRNKGNFPGRFSGRQFSNSRSEMNVSTLELGDSALYLCASSLEPGTDTQYFGPGTRLTVL.